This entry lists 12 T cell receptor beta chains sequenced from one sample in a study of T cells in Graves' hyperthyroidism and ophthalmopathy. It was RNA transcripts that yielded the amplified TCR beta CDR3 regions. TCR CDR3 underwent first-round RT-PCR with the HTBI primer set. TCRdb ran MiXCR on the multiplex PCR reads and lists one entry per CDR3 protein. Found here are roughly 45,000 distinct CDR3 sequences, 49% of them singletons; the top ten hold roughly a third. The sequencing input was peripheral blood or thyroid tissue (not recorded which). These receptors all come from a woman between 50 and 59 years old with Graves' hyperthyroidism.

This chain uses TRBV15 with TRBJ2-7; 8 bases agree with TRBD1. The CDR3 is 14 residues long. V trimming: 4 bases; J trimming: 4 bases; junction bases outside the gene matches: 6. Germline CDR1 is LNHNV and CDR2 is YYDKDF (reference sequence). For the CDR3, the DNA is TGTGCCACCAGCATCCGGACAGGGAAGTACGAGCAGTACTTC. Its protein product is CATSIRTGKYEQYF.

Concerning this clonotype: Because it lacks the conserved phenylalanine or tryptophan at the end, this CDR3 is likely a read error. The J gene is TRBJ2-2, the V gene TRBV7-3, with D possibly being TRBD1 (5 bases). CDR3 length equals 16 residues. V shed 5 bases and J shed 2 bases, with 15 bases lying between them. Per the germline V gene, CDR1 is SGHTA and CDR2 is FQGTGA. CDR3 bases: TGTGCCAGCAGCCCTAGACAGAGCCTTAACACCGGGGAGCTGTTTCTT. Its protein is CASSPRQSLNTGELFL.

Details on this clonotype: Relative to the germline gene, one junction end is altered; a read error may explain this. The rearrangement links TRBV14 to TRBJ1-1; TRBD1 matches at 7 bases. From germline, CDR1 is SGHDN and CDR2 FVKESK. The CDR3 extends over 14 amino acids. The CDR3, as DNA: TGTGCCAGCAGCCATTTACAGGGGAGCACTAAAGCTTTCTTT. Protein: CASSHLQGSTKAFF.

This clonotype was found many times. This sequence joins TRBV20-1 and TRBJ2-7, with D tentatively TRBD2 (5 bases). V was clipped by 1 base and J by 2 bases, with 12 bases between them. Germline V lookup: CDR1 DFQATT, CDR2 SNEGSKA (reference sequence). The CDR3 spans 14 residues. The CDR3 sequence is CSARAGEATYEQYF. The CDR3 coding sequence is TGCAGTGCTAGAGCCGGGGAAGCCACCTACGAGCAGTACTTC.

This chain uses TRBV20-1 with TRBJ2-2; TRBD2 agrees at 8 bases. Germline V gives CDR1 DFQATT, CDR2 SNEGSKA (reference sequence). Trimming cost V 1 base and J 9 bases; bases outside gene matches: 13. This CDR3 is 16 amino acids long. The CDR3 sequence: CSARAFKTSGSRELFF. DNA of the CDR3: TGCAGTGCTAGAGCGTTTAAGACGAGCGGGAGTAGGGAGCTGTTTTTT.

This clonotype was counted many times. This chain's CDR3 is CASSYAFGTEAFF. In nucleotides, the CDR3 is TGTGCCAGCAGTTATGCTTTTGGTACTGAAGCTTTCTTT. The V gene is TRBV6-2 or TRBV6-3, the J gene TRBJ1-1, with D unresolved. Germline V gene lookup returns CDR1 MNHEY and CDR2 SVGEGT. Between the trimmed V and J ends, which lost 3 bases and 5 bases, there was a span of 10 bases. The CDR3 has 13 amino acids.

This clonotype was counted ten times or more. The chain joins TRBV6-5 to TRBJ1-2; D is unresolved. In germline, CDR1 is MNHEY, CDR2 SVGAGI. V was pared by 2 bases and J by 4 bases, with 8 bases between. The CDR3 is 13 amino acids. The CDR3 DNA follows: TGTGCCAGCAGTTACGGACTGCTCTATGGCTACACCTTC. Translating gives CASSYGLLYGYTF.

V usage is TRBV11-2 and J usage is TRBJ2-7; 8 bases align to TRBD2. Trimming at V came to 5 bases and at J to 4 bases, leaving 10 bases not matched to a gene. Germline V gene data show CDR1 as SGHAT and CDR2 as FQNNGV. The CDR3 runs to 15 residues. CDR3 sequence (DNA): TGTGCCAGCAGCCGGGGGGGGCGGGCGGGGTACGAGCAGTACTTC. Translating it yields CASSRGGRAGYEQYF. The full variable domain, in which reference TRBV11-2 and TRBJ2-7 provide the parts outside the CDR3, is EAGVAQSPRYKIIEKRQSVAFWCNPISGHATLYWYQQILGQGPKLLIQFQNNGVVDDSQLPKDRFSAERLKGVDSTLKIQPAKLEDSAVYLCASSRGGRAGYEQYFGPGTRLTVT.

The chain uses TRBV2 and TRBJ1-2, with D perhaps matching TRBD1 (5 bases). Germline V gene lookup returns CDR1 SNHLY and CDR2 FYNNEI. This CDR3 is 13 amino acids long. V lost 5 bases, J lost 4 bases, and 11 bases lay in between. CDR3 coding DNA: TGTGCCAGCAGTTGGGGGGGAGGCTATGGCTACACCTTC. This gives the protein CASSWGGGYGYTF.

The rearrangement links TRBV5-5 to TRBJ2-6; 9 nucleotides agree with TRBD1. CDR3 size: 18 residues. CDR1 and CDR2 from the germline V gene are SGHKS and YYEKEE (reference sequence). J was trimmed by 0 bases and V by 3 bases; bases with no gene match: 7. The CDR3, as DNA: TGTGCCAGCAGCTACGCACCGGGACAGGGCTCTGGGGCCAACGTCCTGACTTTC. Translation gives CASSYAPGQGSGANVLTF.

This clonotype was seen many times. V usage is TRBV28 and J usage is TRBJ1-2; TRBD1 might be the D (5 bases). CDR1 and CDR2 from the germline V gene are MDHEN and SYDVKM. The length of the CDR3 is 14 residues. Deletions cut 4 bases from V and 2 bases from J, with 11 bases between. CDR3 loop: CASSSRTRNYGYTF. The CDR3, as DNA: TGTGCCAGCAGTTCGCGGACAAGGAACTATGGCTACACCTTC.

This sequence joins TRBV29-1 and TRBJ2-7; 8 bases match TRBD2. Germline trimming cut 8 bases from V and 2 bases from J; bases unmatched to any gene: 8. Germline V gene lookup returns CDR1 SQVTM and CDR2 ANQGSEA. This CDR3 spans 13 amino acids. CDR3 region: CSMTGTSPYEQYF. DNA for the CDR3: TGCAGCATGACCGGGACTAGTCCCTACGAGCAGTACTTC.